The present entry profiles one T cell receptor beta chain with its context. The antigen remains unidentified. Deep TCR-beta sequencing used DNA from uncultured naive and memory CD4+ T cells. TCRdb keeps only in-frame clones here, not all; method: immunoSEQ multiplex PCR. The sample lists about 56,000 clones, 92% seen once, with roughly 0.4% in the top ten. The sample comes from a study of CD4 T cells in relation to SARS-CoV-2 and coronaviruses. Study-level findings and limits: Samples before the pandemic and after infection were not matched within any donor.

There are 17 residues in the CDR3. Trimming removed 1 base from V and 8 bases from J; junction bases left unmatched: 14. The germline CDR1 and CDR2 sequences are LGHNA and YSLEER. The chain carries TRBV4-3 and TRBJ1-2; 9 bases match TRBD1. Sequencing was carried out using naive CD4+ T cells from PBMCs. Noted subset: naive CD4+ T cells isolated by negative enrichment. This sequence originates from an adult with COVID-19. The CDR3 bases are TGCGCCAGCAGCCAAGTTATTGGTTTTGGACAGGGGCTAGGCTACACCTTC. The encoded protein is CASSQVIGFGQGLGYTF.